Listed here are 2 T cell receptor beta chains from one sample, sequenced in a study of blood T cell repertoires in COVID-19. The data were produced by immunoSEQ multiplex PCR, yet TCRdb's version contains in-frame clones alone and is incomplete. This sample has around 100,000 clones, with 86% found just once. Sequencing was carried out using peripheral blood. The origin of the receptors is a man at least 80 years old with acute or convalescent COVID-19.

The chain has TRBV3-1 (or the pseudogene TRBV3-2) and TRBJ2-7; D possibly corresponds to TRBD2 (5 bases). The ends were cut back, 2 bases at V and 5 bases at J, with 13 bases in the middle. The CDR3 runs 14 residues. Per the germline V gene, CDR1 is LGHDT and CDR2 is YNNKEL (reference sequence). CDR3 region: CASSQRPGSHEQYF. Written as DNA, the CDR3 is TGTGCCAGCAGCCAAAGGCCGGGGTCCCACGAGCAGTACTTC.

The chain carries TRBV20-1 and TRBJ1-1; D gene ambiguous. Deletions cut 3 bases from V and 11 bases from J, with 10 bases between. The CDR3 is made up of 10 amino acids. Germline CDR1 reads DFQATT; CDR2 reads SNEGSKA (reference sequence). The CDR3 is CSASSDSAFF. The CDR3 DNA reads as TGCAGTGCTAGTAGCGATTCGGCTTTCTTT.